Described below is a single TCR beta chain sequence and its context. Its antigen is undetermined. Clones were read by immunoSEQ multiplex PCR, and TCRdb kept only the in-frame ones, dropping some. The repertoire consists of about 530,000 clones, with almost 97% occurring once and the leading ten covering 0.06%. This sample is drawn from a study of shared clonotypes between healthy human individuals. Overall study findings and caveats: Rarefaction revealed incomplete sorted-subset sequencing despite large depth. An expected dependence of interdonor clonotype sharing on sequencing depth was noted.

The sequencing sample was made of naive CD4+ T cells sorted from blood. Specified subset: CD45RA+ positively selected. The clonotype comes from a woman in her thirties in good health.

CDR3 nucleotides: TGTGCCAGCAGCACGCAGGGGACTAATGAAAAACTGTTTTTT. It is translated as CASSTQGTNEKLFF. The chain is built from TRBV4-2 and TRBJ1-4, with a tentative D call TRBD1 (6 bases). The CDR3 has 14 residues. Between the trimmed V and J ends, which lost 5 bases and 2 bases, there was a span of 9 bases. Germline CDR1 LGHNA, CDR2 YNFKEQ.